This entry describes one T cell receptor (beta chain). Measured with immunoSEQ multiplex PCR; TCRdb has only the in-frame clones, and not every one. Of fewer than 200,000 clones listed, around four fifths are singletons. CDR3 length: 19 amino acids. With 1 base clipped from V and 0 bases from J, the junction kept 9 bases outside the gene matches. CDR1 is KGHDR, CDR2 SFDVKD, per germline. This specimen comes from a study of blood T cell repertoires in COVID-19. Study as a whole: The origin of the acute and convalescent COVID-19 samples was the United States, Italy and Spain.

Participants were aged about 18 to 100 years from 20 to 30 US areas. This TCR was recovered from a woman between 50 and 59 years old who had recovered from COVID-19. Sequenced material: PBMCs or T cells enriched from blood (not recorded which). The genes are TRBV24-1 and TRBJ2-3; 10 bases map to TRBD1. CDR3 nucleotide sequence: TGTGCCACCAGTGATTTCCCCGGGACAGGGGTAACTAGCACAGATACGCAGTATTTT. This sequence encodes CATSDFPGTGVTSTDTQYF.